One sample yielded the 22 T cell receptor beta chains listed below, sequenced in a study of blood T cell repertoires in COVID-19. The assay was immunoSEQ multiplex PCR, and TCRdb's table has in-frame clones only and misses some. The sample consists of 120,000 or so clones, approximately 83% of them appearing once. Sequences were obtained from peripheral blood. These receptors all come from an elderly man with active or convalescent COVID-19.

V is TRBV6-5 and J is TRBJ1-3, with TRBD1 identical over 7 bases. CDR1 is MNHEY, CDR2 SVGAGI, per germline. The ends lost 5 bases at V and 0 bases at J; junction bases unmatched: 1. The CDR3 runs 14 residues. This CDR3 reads CASSRQGSGNTIYF. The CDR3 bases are TGTGCCAGCAGTAGACAGGGCTCTGGAAACACCATATATTTT.

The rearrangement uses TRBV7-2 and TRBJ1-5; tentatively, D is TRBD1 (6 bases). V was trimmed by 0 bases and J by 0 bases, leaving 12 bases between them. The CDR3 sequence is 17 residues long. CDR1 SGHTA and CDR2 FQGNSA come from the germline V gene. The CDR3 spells CASSLATGAYSNQPQHF. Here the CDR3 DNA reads TGTGCCAGCAGCTTAGCGACAGGAGCCTATAGCAATCAGCCCCAGCATTTT.

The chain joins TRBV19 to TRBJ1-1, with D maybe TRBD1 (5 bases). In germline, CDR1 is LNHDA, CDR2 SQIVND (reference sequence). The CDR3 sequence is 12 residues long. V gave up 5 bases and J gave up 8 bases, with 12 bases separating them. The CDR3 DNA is TGTGCCAGTAGTGTGGGGCCAGGCGAAGCTTTCTTT. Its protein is CASSVGPGEAFF.

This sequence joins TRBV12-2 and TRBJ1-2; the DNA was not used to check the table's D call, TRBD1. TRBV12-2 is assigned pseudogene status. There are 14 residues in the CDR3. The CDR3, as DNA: TGTGCAAGTCGCCGAAGGGGGACAGACTATGGCTACACCTTC. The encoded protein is CASRRRGTDYGYTF.

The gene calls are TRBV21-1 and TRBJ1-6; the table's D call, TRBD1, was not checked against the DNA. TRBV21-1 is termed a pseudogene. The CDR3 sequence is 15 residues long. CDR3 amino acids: CASSTPTGRLSPLHF. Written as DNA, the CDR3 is TGTGCCAGCAGCACCCCGACAGGCCGTTTGTCACCCCTCCACTTT.

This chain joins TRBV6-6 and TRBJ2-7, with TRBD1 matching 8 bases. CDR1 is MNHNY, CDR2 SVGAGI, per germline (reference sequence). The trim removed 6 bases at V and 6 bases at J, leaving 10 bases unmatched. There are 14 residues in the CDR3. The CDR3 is CASSRNGQGTEQYF. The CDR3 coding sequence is TGTGCCAGCAGCCGAAACGGACAGGGTACCGAGCAGTACTTC.

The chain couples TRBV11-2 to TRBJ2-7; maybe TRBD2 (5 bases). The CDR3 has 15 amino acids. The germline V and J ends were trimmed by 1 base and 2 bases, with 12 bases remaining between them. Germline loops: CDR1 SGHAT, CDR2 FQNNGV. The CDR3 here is CASSLGPRGTYEQYF. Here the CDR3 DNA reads TGTGCCAGCAGCTTAGGACCACGGGGTACCTACGAGCAGTACTTC.

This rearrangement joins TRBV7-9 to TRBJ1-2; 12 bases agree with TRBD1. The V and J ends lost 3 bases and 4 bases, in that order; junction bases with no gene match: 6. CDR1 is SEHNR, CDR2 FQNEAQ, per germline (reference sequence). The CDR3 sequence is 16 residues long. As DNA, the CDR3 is TGTGCCAGCAGCTTTCCGGGACAGGGGGCTAGCTATGGCTACACCTTC. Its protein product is CASSFPGQGASYGYTF.

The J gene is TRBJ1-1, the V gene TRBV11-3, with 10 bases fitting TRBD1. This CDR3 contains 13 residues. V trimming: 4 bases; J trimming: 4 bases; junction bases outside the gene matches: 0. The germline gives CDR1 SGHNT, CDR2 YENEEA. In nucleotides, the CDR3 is TGTGCCAGCAGCTGGACAGGGGGCACTGAAGCTTTCTTT. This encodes CASSWTGGTEAFF. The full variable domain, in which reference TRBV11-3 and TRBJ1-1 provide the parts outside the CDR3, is EAGVVQSPRYKIIEKKQPVAFWCNPISGHNTLYWYLQNLGQGPELLIRYENEEAVDDSQLPKDRFSAERLKGVDSTLKIQPAELGDSAVYLCASSWTGGTEAFFGQGTRLTVV.

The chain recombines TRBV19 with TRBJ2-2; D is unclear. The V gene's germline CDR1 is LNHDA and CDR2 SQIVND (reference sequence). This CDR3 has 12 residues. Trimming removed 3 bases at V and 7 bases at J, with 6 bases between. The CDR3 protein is CASSIQVGELFF. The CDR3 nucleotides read TGTGCCAGTAGTATCCAGGTCGGGGAGCTGTTTTTT.

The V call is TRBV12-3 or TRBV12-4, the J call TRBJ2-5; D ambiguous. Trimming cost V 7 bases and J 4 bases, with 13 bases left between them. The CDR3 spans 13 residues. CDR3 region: CASTPQYGETQYF. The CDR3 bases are TGTGCCAGCACCCCCCAGTATGGAGAGACCCAGTACTTC.

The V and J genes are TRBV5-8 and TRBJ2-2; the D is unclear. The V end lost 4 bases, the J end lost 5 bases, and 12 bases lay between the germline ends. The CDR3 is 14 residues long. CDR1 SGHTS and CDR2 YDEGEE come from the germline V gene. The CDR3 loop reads CASSALTITGELFF. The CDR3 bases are TGTGCCAGCAGCGCTCTCACAATTACCGGGGAGCTGTTTTTT.

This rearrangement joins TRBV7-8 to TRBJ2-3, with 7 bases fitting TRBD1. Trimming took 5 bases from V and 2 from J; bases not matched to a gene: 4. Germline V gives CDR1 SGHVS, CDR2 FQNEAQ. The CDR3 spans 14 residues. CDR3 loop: CASSTGVLTDTQYF. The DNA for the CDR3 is TGTGCCAGCAGCACAGGGGTTCTCACAGATACGCAGTATTTT.

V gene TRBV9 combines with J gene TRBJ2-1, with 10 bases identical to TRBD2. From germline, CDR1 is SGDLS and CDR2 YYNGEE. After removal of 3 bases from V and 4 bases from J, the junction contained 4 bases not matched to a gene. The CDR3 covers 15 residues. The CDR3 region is CASSASGGQYNEQFF. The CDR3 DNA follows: TGTGCCAGCAGCGCTAGCGGGGGACAATACAATGAGCAGTTCTTC.

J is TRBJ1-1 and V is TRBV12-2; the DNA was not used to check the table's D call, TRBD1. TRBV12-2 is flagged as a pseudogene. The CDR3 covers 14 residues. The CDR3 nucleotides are TGTGCAAGTCGCTTAGCCCGACAGGCTACTGAAGCTTTCTTT. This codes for CASRLARQATEAFF.

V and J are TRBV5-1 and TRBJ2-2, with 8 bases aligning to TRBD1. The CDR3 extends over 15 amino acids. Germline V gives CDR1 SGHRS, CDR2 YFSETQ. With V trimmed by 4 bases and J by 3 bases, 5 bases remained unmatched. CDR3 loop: CASSRTGPDTGELFF. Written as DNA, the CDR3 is TGCGCCAGCAGCCGGACAGGGCCCGACACCGGGGAGCTGTTTTTT.

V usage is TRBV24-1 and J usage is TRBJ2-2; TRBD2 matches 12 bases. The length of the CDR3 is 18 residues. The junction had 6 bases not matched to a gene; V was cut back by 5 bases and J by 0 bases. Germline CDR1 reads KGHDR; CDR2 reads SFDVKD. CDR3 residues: CATSGASGRAANTGELFF. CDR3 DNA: TGTGCCACCAGTGGGGCTAGCGGGAGGGCCGCGAACACCGGGGAGCTGTTTTTT.

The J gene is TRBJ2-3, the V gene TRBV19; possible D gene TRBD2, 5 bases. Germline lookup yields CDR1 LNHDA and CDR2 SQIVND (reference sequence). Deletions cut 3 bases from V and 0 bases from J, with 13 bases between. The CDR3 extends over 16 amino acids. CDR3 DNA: TGTGCCAGTAGTATGGAGCGGAGAACTAGCACAGATACGCAGTATTTT. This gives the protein CASSMERRTSTDTQYF.

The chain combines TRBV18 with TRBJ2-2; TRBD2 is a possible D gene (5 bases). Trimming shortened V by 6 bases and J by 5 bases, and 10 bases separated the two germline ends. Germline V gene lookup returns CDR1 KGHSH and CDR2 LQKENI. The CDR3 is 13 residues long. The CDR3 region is CASSPTRTGELFF. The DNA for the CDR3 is TGTGCCAGCTCGCCCACTAGAACCGGGGAGCTGTTTTTT.

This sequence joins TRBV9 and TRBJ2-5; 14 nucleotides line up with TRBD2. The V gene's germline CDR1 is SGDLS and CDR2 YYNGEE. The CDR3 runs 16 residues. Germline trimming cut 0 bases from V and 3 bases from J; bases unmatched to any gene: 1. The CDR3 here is CASSVGTSGRKETQYF. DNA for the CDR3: TGTGCCAGCAGCGTAGGGACTAGCGGGAGGAAAGAGACCCAGTACTTC. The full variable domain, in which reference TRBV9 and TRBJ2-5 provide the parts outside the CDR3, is DSGVTQTPKHLITATGQRVTLRCSPRSGDLSVYWYQQSLDQGLQFLIQYYNGEERAKGNILERFSAQQFPDLHSELNLSSLELGDSALYFCASSVGTSGRKETQYFGPGTRLLVL.

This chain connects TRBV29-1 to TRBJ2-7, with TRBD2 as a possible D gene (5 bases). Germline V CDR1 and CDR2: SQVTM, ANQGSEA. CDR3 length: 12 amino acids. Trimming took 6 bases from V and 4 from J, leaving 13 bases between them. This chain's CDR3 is CSVVGGGYEQYF. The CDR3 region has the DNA TGCAGCGTCGTTGGCGGAGGATACGAGCAGTACTTC.

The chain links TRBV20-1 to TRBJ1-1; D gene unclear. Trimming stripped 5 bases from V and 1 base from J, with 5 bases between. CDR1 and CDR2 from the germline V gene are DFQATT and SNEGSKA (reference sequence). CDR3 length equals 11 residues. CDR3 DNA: TGCAGTGCTCCTAGGAACACTGAAGCTTTCTTT. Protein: CSAPRNTEAFF.